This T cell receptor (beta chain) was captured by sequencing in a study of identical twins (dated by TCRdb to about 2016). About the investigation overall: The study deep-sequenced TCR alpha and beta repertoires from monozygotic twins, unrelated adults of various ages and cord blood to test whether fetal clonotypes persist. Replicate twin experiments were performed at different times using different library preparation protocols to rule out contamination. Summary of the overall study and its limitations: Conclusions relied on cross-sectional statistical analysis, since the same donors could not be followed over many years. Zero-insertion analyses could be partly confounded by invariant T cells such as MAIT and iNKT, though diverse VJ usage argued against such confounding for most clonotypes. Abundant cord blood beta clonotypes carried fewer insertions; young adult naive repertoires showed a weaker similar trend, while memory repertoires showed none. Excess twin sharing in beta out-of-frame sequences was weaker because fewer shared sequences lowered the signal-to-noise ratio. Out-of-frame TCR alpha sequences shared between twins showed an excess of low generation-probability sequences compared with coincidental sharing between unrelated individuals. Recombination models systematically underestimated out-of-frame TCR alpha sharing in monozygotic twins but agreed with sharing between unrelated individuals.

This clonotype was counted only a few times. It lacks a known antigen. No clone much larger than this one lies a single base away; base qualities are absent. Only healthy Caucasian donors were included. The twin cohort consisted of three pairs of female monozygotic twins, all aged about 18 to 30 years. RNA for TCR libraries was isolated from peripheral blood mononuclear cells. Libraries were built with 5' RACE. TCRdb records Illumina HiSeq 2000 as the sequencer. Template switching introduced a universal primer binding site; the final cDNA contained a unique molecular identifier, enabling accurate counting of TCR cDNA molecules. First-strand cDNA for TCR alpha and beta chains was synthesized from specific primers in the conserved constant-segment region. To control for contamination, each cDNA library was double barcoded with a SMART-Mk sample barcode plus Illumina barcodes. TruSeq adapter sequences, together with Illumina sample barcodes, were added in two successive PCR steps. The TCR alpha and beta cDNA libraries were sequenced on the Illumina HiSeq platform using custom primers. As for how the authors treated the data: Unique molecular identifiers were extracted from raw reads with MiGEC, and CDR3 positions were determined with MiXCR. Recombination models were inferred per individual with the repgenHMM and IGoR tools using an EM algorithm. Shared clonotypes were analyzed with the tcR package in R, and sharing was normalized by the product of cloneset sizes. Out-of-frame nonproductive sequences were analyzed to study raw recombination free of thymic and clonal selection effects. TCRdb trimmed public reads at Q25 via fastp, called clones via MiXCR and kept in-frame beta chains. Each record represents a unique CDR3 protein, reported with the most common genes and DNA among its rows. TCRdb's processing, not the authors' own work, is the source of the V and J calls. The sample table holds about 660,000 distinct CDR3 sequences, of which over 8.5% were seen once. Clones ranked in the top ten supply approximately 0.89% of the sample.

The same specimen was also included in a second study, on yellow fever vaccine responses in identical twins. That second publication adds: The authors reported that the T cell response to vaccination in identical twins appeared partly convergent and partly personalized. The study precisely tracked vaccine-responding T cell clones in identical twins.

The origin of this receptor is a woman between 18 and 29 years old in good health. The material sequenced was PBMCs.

The CDR3 amino acid sequence is: CSAKGQENTGELFF. Here is the DNA: TGCAGTGCCAAGGGACAGGAGAACACCGGGGAGCTGTTTTTT. The V and J segments used are TRBV20-1 and TRBJ2-2; 8 of the junction bases match TRBD1. Including the terminal cysteine and phenylalanine, the CDR3 comprises 14 residues. Of the read, only the CDR3 DNA is kept; its 42 bases are in frame from base 1. V is pruned by 6 bases and J by 1 base, leaving 4 bases of the junction without a gene match. The germline V gene encodes CDR1 DFQATT and CDR2 SNEGSKA (reference sequence).